The entry below gives a single T cell receptor beta chain sequence along with its context. No cognate antigen has been identified for it. Qualities for individual bases were not recorded, and no much larger clone is one base off. Patients with a history of autoimmune disease or receiving systemic immunosuppression were excluded from the trial. Peripheral blood for TCR sequencing was collected from all dose cohorts at baseline, on cycle 4 day 1, and on cycle 7 day 1. The samples were drawn from a first-in-human, open-label, multicenter phase I dose-escalation trial of ivuxolimab. Adults with locally advanced or metastatic melanoma, renal cell, hepatocellular, or head and neck squamous cell carcinoma were enrolled in the trial. Before TCR sequencing, CD4+ and CD8+ T cells were separately sorted from peripheral blood. This record belongs to a study of OX40 agonist ivuxolimab in advanced cancers. Notes on the research overall: Ivuxolimab was a fully human IgG2 agonistic monoclonal antibody targeting the costimulatory receptor OX40 (CD134). Among the roughly 52 dose-escalation patients, 19 had hepatocellular carcinoma, about 15 melanoma, 9 renal cell carcinoma and 9 head and neck cancer. Intravenous ivuxolimab was administered to patients every 2 weeks at six dose levels: 0.01, 0.1, 0.3, 1.5, 3 and 10 mg/kg. The point of sequencing TCRbeta in the periphery was to test whether ivuxolimab changed TCR sequence diversity and drove clonal T-cell expansion. Partial responses were achieved by three dose-escalation patients, of whom one had hepatocellular carcinoma and two had cutaneous melanoma. The paper describes the monotherapy dose-escalation part (N of about 55 patients) of the phase I trial of ivuxolimab. A male proportion of around 81% and a mean age of approximately 62 years, ranging from 23 to 79, were recorded for the dose-escalation cohort. Prior anti-PD-1, anti-PD-L1 or anti-CTLA-4 therapy was permitted, and checkpoint inhibitors had been received by approximately 39% of dose-escalation patients. Overall results and qualifications from the work: Low levels of normalized T-cell clonal expansion were also seen in some patients who did not respond. At doses from 0.1 to 3.0 mg/kg, clonal expansion was seen in both CD4+ and CD8+ blood T cells between baseline and week 6. Partial responders in the 0.1-3.0 mg/kg groups had among the lowest normalized peripheral clonal expansion, especially among CD8+ T cells. After ivuxolimab, CD8+ T cells had more expanded clones than CD4+ T cells on average. Which antigens the clonally expanded peripheral T cells were specific for was not determined.

The junction shows trimming of 0 bases on V and 7 bases on J, and the gene matches do not reach 9 bases of it. The CDR3 starts with the cysteine, ends with the phenylalanine, and has 16 residues. Solely the CDR3 DNA is kept, with 48 bases framed from the first base. From the germline V gene, CDR1 is KGHSH and CDR2 is LQKENI. Genomic DNA was isolated from the sorted cells so that the TCRbeta CDR3 region could be sequenced. The immunoSEQ Assay was used for sequencing of TCRbeta CDR3 regions. The table was pulled from immuneACCESS by TCRdb, which kept in-frame rearrangements only. Such tables lose some clones; where checked, under half of the loss comes from unresolved V genes, and the rest has no known cause. The sample data list tens of thousands of clones, and 78% of these were observed just once. 9.5% to 15% of the sample comes from the top ten.

This TCR was sampled from an adult with an advanced solid tumor such as melanoma, head and neck, liver or kidney cancer. The starting material was CD4+ or CD8+ T cells sorted from blood, obtained in a trial of the OX40 agonist ivuxolimab. Recombination joined TRBV18 with TRBJ2-5, and TRBD2 matches 9 of the central bases. CDR3 loop: CASSPPASGTAGTQYF. The DNA sequence reads TGTGCCAGCTCACCACCGGCTAGCGGGACCGCAGGGACCCAGTACTTC.